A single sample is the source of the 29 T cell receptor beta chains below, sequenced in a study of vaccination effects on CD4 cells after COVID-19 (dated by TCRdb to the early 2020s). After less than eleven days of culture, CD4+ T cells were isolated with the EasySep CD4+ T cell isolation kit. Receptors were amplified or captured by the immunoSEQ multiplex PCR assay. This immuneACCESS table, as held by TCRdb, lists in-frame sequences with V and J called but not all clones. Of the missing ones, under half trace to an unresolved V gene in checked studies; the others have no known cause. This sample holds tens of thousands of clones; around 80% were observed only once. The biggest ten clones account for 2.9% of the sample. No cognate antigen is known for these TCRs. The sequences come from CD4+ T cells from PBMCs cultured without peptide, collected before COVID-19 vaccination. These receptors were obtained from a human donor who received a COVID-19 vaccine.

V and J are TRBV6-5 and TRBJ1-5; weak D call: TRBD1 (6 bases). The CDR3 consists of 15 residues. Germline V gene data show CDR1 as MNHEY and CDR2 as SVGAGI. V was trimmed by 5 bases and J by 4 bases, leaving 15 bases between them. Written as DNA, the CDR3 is TGTGCCAGCAGTCGTGGACAGTCCCTGAATCAGCCCCAGCATTTT. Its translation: CASSRGQSLNQPQHF.

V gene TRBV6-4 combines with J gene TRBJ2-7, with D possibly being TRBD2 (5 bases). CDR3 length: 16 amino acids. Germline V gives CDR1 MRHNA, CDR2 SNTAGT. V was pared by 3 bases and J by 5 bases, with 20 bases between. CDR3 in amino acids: CASSDFRALSADEQYV. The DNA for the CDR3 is TGTGCCAGCAGTGATTTCCGGGCCCTATCAGCGGACGAGCAGTACGTC.

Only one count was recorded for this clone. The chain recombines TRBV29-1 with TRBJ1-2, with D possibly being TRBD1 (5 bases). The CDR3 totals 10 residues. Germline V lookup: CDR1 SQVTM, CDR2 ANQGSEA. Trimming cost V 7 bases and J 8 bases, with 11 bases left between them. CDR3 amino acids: CSAGEGGYTF. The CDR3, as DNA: TGCAGCGCCGGGGAGGGGGGCTACACCTTC.

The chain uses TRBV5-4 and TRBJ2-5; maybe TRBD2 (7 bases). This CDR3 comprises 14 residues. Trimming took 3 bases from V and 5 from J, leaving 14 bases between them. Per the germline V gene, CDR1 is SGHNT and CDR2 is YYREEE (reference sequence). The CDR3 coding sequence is TGTGCCAGCAGCTCGAAGGGGGGGCCGGAGACCCAGTACTTC. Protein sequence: CASSSKGGPETQYF.

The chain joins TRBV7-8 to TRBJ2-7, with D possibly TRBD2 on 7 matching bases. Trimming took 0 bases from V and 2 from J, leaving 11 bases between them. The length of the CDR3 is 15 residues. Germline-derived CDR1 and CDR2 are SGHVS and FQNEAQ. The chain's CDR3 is CASSLAQGGPYEQYV. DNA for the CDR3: TGTGCCAGCAGCTTAGCACAGGGAGGGCCCTACGAGCAGTACGTC.

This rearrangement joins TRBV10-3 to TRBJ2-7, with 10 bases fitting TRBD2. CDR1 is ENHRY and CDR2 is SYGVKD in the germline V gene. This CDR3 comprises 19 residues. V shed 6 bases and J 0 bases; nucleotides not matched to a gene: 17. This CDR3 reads CAISGAGRLAGESSYEQYV. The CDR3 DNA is TGTGCCATCAGCGGGGCAGGAAGGCTAGCGGGGGAGAGCTCCTACGAGCAGTACGTC.

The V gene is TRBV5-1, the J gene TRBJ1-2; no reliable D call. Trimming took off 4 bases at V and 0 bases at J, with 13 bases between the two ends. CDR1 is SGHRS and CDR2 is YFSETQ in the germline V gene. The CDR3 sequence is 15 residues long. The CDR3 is CASSPTGPTNYGYTF. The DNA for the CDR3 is TGCGCCAGCAGCCCAACCGGGCCTACTAACTATGGCTACACCTTC.

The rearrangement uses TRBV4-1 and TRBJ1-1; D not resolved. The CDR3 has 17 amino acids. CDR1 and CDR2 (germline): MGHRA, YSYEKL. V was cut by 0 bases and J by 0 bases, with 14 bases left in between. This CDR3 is CASSQDTLDTLNTEAFF. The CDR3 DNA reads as TGCGCCAGCAGCCAAGATACCCTTGACACACTGAACACTGAAGCTTTCTTT.

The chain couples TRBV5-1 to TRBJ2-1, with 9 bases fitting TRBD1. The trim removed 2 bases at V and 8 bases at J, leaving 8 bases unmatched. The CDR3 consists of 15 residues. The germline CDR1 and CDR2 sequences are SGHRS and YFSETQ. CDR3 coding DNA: TGCGCCAGCAGCTTACGGACAGGGGTGACCGATGAGCAGTTCTTC. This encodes CASSLRTGVTDEQFF.

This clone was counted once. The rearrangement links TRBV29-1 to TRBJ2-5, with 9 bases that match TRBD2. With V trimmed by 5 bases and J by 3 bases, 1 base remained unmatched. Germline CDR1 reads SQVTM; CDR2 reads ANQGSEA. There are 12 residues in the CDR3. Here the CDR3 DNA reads TGCAGCGTTTCTAGCGGGGAAGAGACCCAGTACTTC. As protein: CSVSSGEETQYF.

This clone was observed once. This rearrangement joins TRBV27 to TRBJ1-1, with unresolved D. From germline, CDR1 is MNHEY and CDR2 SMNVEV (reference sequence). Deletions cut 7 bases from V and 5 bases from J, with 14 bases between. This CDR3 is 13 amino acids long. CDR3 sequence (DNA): TGTGCCAGCAAGGTTCGGGTCGGGACTGAAGCTTTCTTT. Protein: CASKVRVGTEAFF.

CDR3 residues: CSVEPVTQYF. CDR3 bases: TGCAGCGTTGAACCTGTGACCCAGTACTTC. V is TRBV29-1 and J is TRBJ2-5; unclear D gene. The CDR3 extends over 10 amino acids. Trimming stripped 2 bases from V and 7 bases from J, with 5 bases between. Germline assignment: CDR1 SQVTM and CDR2 ANQGSEA.

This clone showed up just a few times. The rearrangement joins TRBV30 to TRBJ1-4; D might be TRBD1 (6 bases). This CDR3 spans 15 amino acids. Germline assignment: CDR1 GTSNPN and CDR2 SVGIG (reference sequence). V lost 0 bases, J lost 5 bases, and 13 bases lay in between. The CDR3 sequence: CAWSVAPGANEKLFF. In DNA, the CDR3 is TGTGCCTGGAGTGTAGCCCCAGGGGCGAATGAAAAACTGTTTTTT.

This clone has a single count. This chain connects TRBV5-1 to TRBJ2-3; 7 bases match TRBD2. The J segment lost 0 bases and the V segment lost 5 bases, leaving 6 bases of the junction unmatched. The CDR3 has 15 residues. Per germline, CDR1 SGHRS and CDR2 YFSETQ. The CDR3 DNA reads TGCGCCAGCAGGGGCGGGGGAGGAAGCACAGATACGCAGTATTTT. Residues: CASRGGGGSTDTQYF. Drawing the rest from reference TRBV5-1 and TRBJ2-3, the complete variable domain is KAGVTQTPRYLIKTRGQQVTLSCSPISGHRSVSWYQQTPGQGLQFLFEYFSETQRNKGNFPGRFSGRQFSNSRSEMNVSTLELGDSALYLCASRGGGGSTDTQYFGPGTRLTVL.

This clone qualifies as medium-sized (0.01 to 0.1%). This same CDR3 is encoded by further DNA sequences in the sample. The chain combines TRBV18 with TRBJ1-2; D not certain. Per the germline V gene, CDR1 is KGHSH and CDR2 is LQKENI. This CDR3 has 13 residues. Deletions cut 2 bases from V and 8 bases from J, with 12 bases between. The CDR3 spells CASSPRTASGYTF. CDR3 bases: TGTGCCAGCTCACCAAGGACCGCGTCCGGCTACACCTTC. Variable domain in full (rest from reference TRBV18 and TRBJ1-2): NAGVMQNPRHLVRRRGQEARLRCSPMKGHSHVYWYRQLPEEGLKFMVYLQKENIIDESGMPKERFSAEFPKEGPSILRIQQVVRGDSAAYFCASSPRTASGYTFGSGTRLTVV.

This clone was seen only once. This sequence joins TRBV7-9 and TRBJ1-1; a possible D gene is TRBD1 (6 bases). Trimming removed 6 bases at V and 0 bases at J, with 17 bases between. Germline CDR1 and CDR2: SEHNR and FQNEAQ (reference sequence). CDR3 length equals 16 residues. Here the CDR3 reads CASSLRGFRVNTEAFF. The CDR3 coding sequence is TGTGCCAGCAGTTTAAGGGGGTTCAGGGTGAACACTGAAGCTTTCTTT.

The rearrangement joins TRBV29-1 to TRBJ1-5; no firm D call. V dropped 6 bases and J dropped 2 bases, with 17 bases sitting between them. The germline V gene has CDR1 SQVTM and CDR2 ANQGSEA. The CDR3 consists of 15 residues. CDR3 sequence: CSVADGLLGNQPQHF. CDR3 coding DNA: TGCAGCGTGGCAGACGGACTATTGGGCAATCAGCCCCAGCATTTT.

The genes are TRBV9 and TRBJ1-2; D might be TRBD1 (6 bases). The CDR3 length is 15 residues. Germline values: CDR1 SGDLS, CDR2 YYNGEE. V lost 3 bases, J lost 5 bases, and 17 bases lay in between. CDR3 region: CASSAGTSKGYGYTF. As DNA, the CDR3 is TGTGCCAGCAGCGCAGGGACATCCAAAGGGTATGGCTACACCTTC.

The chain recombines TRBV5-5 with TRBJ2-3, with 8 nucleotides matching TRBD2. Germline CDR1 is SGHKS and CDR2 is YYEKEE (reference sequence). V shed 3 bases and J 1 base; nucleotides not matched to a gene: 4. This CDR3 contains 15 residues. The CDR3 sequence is CASSWSGGRTDTQYF. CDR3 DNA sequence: TGTGCCAGCAGCTGGAGCGGGGGCCGCACAGATACGCAGTATTTT. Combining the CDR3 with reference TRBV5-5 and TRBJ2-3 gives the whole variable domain DAGVTQSPTHLIKTRGQQVTLRCSPISGHKSVSWYQQVLGQGPQFIFQYYEKEERGRGNFPDRFSARQFPNYSSELNVNALLLGDSALYLCASSWSGGRTDTQYFGPGTRLTVL.

The CDR3 region is CASSEWFSGGVKNIQYF. In nucleotides, the CDR3 is TGCGCCAGCAGTGAGTGGTTTAGCGGGGGGGTGAAAAACATTCAGTACTTC. The chain recombines TRBV10-2 with TRBJ2-4; 11 nucleotides line up with TRBD2. Trimming cost V 1 base and J 4 bases; bases outside gene matches: 6. The CDR3 length is 17 residues. Per the germline V gene, CDR1 is WSHSY and CDR2 is SAAADI.

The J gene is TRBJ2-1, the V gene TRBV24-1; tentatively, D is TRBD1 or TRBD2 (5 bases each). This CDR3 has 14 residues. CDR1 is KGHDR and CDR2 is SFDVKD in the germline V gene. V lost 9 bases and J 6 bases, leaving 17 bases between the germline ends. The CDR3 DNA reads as TGTGCCACCGGAGGCACAGGAGGACTCAATGAGCAGTTCTTC. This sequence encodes CATGGTGGLNEQFF.

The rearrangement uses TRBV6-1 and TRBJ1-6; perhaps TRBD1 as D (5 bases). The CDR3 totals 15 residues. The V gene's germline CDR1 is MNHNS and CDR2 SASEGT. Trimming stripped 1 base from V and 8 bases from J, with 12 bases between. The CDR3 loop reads CASSEGTSRDSPLHF. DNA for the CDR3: TGTGCCAGCAGTGAAGGGACATCCAGGGATTCACCCCTCCACTTT.

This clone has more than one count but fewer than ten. The CDR3 region has the DNA TGTGCCAGCAGCTTGGGAGACAGGGGAAATCAGCCCCAGCATTTT. It encodes CASSLGDRGNQPQHF. V usage is TRBV5-6 and J usage is TRBJ1-5; 8 positions agree with TRBD1. CDR1 SGHDT and CDR2 YYEEEE come from the germline V gene. This CDR3 contains 15 residues. V gave up 0 bases and J gave up 4 bases; unmatched junction bases: 3.

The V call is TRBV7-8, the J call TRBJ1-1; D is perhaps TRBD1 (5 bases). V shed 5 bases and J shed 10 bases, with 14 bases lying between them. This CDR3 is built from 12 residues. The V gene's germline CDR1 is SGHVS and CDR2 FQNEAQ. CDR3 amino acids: CASSPGGTRAFF. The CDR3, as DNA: TGTGCCAGCAGCCCTGGGGGAACAAGAGCTTTCTTT.

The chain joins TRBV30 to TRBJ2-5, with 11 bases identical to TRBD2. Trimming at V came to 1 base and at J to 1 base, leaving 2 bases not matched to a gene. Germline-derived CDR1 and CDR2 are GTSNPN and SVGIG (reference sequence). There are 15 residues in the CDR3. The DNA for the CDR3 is TGTGCCTGGAGTGCCCTAGCGGGGGGCCAAGAGACCCAGTACTTC. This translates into CAWSALAGGQETQYF. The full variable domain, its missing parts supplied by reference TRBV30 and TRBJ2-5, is SQTIHQWPATLVQPVGSPLSLECTVEGTSNPNLYWYRQAAGRGLQLLFYSVGIGQISSEVPQNLSASRPQDRQFILSSKKLLLSDSGFYLCAWSALAGGQETQYFGPGTRLLVL.

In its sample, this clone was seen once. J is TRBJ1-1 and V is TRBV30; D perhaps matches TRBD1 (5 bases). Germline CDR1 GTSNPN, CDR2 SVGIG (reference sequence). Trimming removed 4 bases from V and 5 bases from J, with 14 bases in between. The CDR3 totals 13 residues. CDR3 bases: TGTGCCTGGAAGGCCCCCTCAGGGACTGAAGCTTTCTTT. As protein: CAWKAPSGTEAFF. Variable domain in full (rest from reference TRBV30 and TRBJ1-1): SQTIHQWPATLVQPVGSPLSLECTVEGTSNPNLYWYRQAAGRGLQLLFYSVGIGQISSEVPQNLSASRPQDRQFILSSKKLLLSDSGFYLCAWKAPSGTEAFFGQGTRLTVV.

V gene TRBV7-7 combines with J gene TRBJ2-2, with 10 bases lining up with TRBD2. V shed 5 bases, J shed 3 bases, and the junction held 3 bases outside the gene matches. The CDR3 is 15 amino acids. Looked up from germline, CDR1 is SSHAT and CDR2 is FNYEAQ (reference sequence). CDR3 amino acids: CASSLGLAYTGELFF. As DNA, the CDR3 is TGTGCCAGCAGCCTGGGACTAGCGTACACCGGGGAGCTGTTTTTT.

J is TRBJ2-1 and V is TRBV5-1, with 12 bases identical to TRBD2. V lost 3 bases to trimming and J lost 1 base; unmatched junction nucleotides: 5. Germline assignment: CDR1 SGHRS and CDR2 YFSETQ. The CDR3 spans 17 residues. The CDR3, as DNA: TGCGCCAGCAGCTCGGCGACTAGCGGGGGTTCCTACAATGAGCAGTTCTTC. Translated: CASSSATSGGSYNEQFF.

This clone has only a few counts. The CDR3 coding sequence is TGTGCCAGCAGCAAGACAGGGTCCTATGGCTACACCTTC. Protein: CASSKTGSYGYTF. The gene calls are TRBV7-9 and TRBJ1-2; 7 bases line up with TRBD1. Germline-derived CDR1 and CDR2 are SEHNR and FQNEAQ (reference sequence). The J segment lost 4 bases and the V segment lost 5 bases, leaving 4 bases of the junction unmatched. The length of the CDR3 is 13 residues.